The clone carrying this T cell receptor beta chain showed up just a few times. Its specificity is unknown. The record originates from a study of immune heterogeneity within non-small cell lung tumors. The wider study: Tumor histology was classified as squamous cell carcinoma in 4 cases, non-squamous carcinoma in roughly 11 and not otherwise specified in 1.

Genomic DNA from bulk tumor acted as the template, and roughly 0.55 ug was loaded per sample. During surgery, several far-apart biopsies were obtained from every primary tumor. Patients underwent curative surgery for non-small cell lung cancer (untreated and newly diagnosed). Samples were obtained from newly diagnosed non-small cell lung cancer patients who were having surgery with curative intent. It was a multiplex PCR that amplified TCR beta CDR3, with 32 V and 13 J primers. TCRdb recomputed calls from the multiplex PCR reads with MiXCR, one row per CDR3 protein. The sample carries some 10,000 distinct CDR3 sequences, around 29% recorded once. Trimming removed 4 bases from V and 1 base from J, with 13 bases in between. This CDR3 contains 15 residues. Study findings and constraints: Individual patients showed largely nonoverlapping sets of high-frequency T-cell receptor beta clonotypes. Tumor sites within a patient were found to share identical dominant CDR3 beta clonotypes, and site-unique high-frequency clones were also present.

The sequencing sample was made of lung tumor tissue. This chain uses TRBV12-3 or TRBV12-4 with TRBJ1-1, with D uncertain. The source of this sequence is a man in his forties or fifties with non-small cell lung cancer. The CDR3 DNA is TGTGCCAGCAGTTGGATCGGTGACAAGAACACTGAAGCTTTCTTT. This codes for CASSWIGDKNTEAFF.